These 20 T cell receptor beta chains originate from one sample sequenced in a study of post-analysis software for immune sequencing data. Tagging with unique molecular identifiers was a feature of the TCR beta cDNA libraries. TCRdb reanalysed the PCR reads using MiXCR and keeps one entry per CDR3 protein. The sample consists of a few hundred thousand distinct CDR3 sequences, about a third of them appearing once. The study's findings and limits: Patients had higher frequencies than controls of about five TRBV segments, including TRBV5-6, TRBV5-1 and TRBV20-1.

Their target antigens are unknown. Sample: blood. The receptors shown here come from a girl aged 5 to 17 with multiple sclerosis.

J is TRBJ2-7 and V is TRBV20-1; D remains ambiguous. The V end was cut by 1 base, the J end by 2 bases, with 6 bases between. This CDR3 comprises 12 residues. Per the germline V gene, CDR1 is DFQATT and CDR2 is SNEGSKA (reference sequence). Written as DNA, the CDR3 is TGCAGTGCTAGAGCGATCCCCTACGAGCAGTACTTC. Residues: CSARAIPYEQYF.

This clonotype showed up just once. The chain has TRBV20-1 and TRBJ2-3, with a tentative D call TRBD2 (5 bases). This CDR3 has 14 residues. The V end lost 6 bases, the J end lost 0 bases, and 13 bases lay between the germline ends. CDR1 and CDR2 from the germline V gene are DFQATT and SNEGSKA (reference sequence). CDR3 region: CSARTGPSTDTQYF. The CDR3 DNA reads TGCAGTGCACGGACTGGGCCCAGCACAGATACGCAGTATTTT.

The table lists this clonotype with many counts. V gene TRBV15 combines with J gene TRBJ2-7, with D tentatively TRBD2 (5 bases). The germline V and J ends were trimmed by 0 bases and 4 bases, with 7 bases remaining between them. The CDR3 extends over 13 amino acids. Germline V gene lookup returns CDR1 LNHNV and CDR2 YYDKDF (reference sequence). The DNA for the CDR3 is TGTGCCACCAGCAGAGATTGGGAGTACGAGCAGTACTTC. Translation gives CATSRDWEYEQYF.

This clonotype was counted between two and nine times. The chain employs TRBV4-1 and TRBJ1-5, with a possible D match to TRBD1 (5 bases). The CDR3 loop spans 14 amino acids. Germline values: CDR1 MGHRA, CDR2 YSYEKL. V was clipped by 0 bases and J by 10 bases, with 13 bases between them. CDR3 residues: CASSQDLRDDPQHF. The CDR3 DNA reads TGCGCCAGCAGCCAAGATCTTAGGGACGACCCCCAGCATTTT.

In this sample, this clonotype turned up a few times. The CDR3, as DNA: TGTGCCAGCAGCCAAGATACGGCCTTTGGCTACACCTTC. This encodes CASSQDTAFGYTF. This chain links TRBV3-1 with TRBJ1-2; unclear D gene. The CDR3 extends over 13 amino acids. Trimming shortened V by 0 bases and J by 7 bases, and 9 bases separated the two germline ends. Per germline, CDR1 LGHDT and CDR2 YNNKEL (reference sequence).

The rearrangement links TRBV3-1 to TRBJ2-5; 8 bases map to TRBD1. V gave up 2 bases and J gave up 5 bases; unmatched junction bases: 7. CDR3 length equals 15 residues. From germline, CDR1 is LGHDT and CDR2 YNNKEL (reference sequence). The CDR3 is CASSQMAGGVETQYF. CDR3 nucleotides: TGTGCCAGCAGCCAAATGGCAGGGGGCGTGGAGACCCAGTACTTC.

The J gene is TRBJ2-1, the V gene TRBV27; 7 bases agree with TRBD1. The J call may be mistaken, given a closer DNA end match to TRBJ2-7. Per the germline V gene, CDR1 is MNHEY and CDR2 is SMNVEV (reference sequence). The CDR3 consists of 14 residues. Written as DNA, the CDR3 is TGTGCCAGCAGGACAGGGACAGAAATCAATGAGCAGTACTTC. This gives the protein CASRTGTEINEQYF.

V is TRBV7-2 and J is TRBJ2-7; possibly TRBD2 for D (6 bases). The CDR3 has 15 amino acids. CDR1 and CDR2 (germline): SGHTA, FQGNSA. V lost 3 bases, J lost 1 base, and 13 bases lay in between. The CDR3: CASSLSFRGSYEQYF. In DNA, the CDR3 is TGTGCCAGCAGCTTGTCGTTCCGGGGGTCCTACGAGCAGTACTTC.

The V call is TRBV25-1, the J call TRBJ2-5; 7 positions agree with TRBD2. With V trimmed by 6 bases and J by 1 base, 8 bases remained unmatched. This CDR3 spans 15 amino acids. CDR1 is MGHDK, CDR2 SYGVNS, per germline. The CDR3 sequence: CASSSNWGGQETQYF. The CDR3 DNA sequence: TGTGCCAGCAGCTCGAACTGGGGGGGCCAAGAGACCCAGTACTTC.

The chain employs TRBV30 and TRBJ2-7; D remains ambiguous. This CDR3 spans 13 amino acids. The V gene's germline CDR1 is GTSNPN and CDR2 SVGIG (reference sequence). V was shortened by 5 bases and J by 1 base, with 12 bases between the two germline ends. Here the CDR3 reads CAWGDGPSYEQYF. The CDR3 DNA reads TGTGCCTGGGGGGATGGACCTTCCTACGAGCAGTACTTC. Supplemented by reference TRBV30 and TRBJ2-7, the full variable domain reads SQTIHQWPATLVQPVGSPLSLECTVEGTSNPNLYWYRQAAGRGLQLLFYSVGIGQISSEVPQNLSASRPQDRQFILSSKKLLLSDSGFYLCAWGDGPSYEQYFGPGTRLTVT.

V usage is TRBV5-1 and J usage is TRBJ2-7; D might be TRBD1 (5 bases). The CDR3 contains 14 residues. Germline V gene sequence: CDR1 SGHRS, CDR2 YFSETQ. Trimming took 5 bases from V and 0 from J, leaving 12 bases between them. The CDR3 spells CASRWTPSSYEQYF. The CDR3 nucleotides are TGCGCCAGCAGATGGACACCGAGCTCCTACGAGCAGTACTTC.

The rearrangement uses TRBV7-9 and TRBJ1-2, with no clear D. This CDR3 region has 12 residues. Trimming left V 1 base short and J 8 bases short, with 8 bases between. Germline CDR1 reads SEHNR; CDR2 reads FQNEAQ (reference sequence). The CDR3, as DNA: TGTGCCAGCAGCTTAGAAGTGGGAGGCTACACCTTC. Translated, it gives CASSLEVGGYTF.

The CDR3 reads CASIKIGWASTDTQYF. The CDR3 DNA is TGTGCCAGCATCAAAATCGGGTGGGCTAGCACAGATACGCAGTATTTT. This chain joins TRBV7-9 and TRBJ2-3; D gene unclear. V was trimmed by 7 bases and J by 0 bases, leaving 17 bases between them. This CDR3 comprises 16 residues. Germline loops: CDR1 SEHNR, CDR2 FQNEAQ (reference sequence).

Only one count was recorded for this clonotype. V gene TRBV12-3 or TRBV12-4 combines with J gene TRBJ2-2; D uncertain. The CDR3 has 16 amino acids. Between the trimmed V and J ends, which lost 6 bases and 5 bases, there was a span of 19 bases. The CDR3 DNA reads as TGTGCCAGCAGGGACGGATACGACAATCCTACCGGGGAGCTGTTTTTT. Its translation is CASRDGYDNPTGELFF.

This clonotype turned up a few times. This sequence joins TRBV7-3 and TRBJ2-3, with a possible D match to TRBD2 (7 bases). The V and J ends lost 3 bases and 2 bases respectively, with 15 bases between them. The CDR3 is 16 residues long. CDR1 and CDR2 (germline): SGHTA, FQGTGA. In nucleotides, the CDR3 is TGTGCCAGCAGCTTGGAGGGGGGGCCGAACACAGATACGCAGTATTTT. Translation gives CASSLEGGPNTDTQYF.

In this sample, this clonotype turned up many times. The rearrangement links TRBV3-1 to TRBJ2-7; a possible D gene is TRBD2 (6 bases). Germline CDR1 LGHDT, CDR2 YNNKEL (reference sequence). The V gene lost 4 bases and the J gene lost 2 bases, with 30 bases spanning the gap. The CDR3 loop spans 20 amino acids. The CDR3 sequence is CASSPHPGTTPRKRAYEQYF. The CDR3 nucleotides read TGTGCCAGCAGCCCCCATCCCGGGACGACCCCTAGGAAGCGGGCCTACGAGCAGTACTTC.

The CDR3 is CSATGNYGYTF. Here the CDR3 DNA reads TGCAGCGCTACAGGGAACTATGGCTACACCTTC. The chain combines TRBV29-1 with TRBJ1-2; weak D call: TRBD1 (6 bases). The CDR3 length is 11 residues. V shed 7 bases and J shed 2 bases, with 8 bases lying between them. The V gene's germline CDR1 is SQVTM and CDR2 ANQGSEA.

This chain links TRBV2 with TRBJ2-3; no firm D call. V was pared by 3 bases and J by 0 bases, with 7 bases between. CDR3 length equals 14 residues. From germline, CDR1 is SNHLY and CDR2 FYNNEI. CDR3 bases: TGTGCCAGCAGTGACACTTCTAGCACAGATACGCAGTATTTT. This codes for CASSDTSSTDTQYF.

V usage is TRBV7-6 and J usage is TRBJ2-2; 7 bases agree with TRBD1. V dropped 3 bases and J dropped 3; count of bases not matched to a gene: 19. Per the germline V gene, CDR1 is SGHVS and CDR2 is FNYEAQ. The CDR3 covers 20 residues. The CDR3 spells CASSFKWTGKKLGDTGELFF. The DNA of the CDR3 is TGTGCCAGCAGCTTCAAGTGGACAGGAAAGAAGCTCGGAGACACCGGGGAGCTGTTTTTT.

This clonotype was counted only a few times. The rearrangement links TRBV12-3 or TRBV12-4 to TRBJ2-7; D is perhaps TRBD2 (5 bases). V was trimmed by 1 base and J by 5 bases, leaving 9 bases between them. The CDR3 has 13 amino acids. Here the CDR3 reads CASSLVGDNEQYF. The CDR3 DNA follows: TGTGCCAGCAGTTTAGTCGGGGATAACGAGCAGTACTTC.